This T cell receptor (beta chain) was captured in a study of spatial heterogeneity in lung cancer (dated by TCRdb to about 2019). Broadly, across the study: Beta-chain transcripts were consistently detected in greater numbers than alpha-chain transcripts, which likely reflects a higher abundance of beta-chain transcripts. In the raw uncorrected reads, each unique combination of TCR and UMI appeared more than ten times on average. TCR alpha and beta repertoires were quantitatively compared across multiple tumor regions, matched nontumor lung and blood in non-small cell lung cancer. Nonsynonymous mutation counts, determined by whole-exome sequencing of tumor tissue, were related to TCR repertoire features. Both alpha and beta chains were TCR-sequenced in 200 to 250 tumor regions, under 70 matched nontumor lung samples and around 50 PBMC samples obtained at surgery. Overall results and qualifications from the work: Ubiquitous expanded tumor TCRs showed up in blood more often at tumor resection than at routine follow-up. Confirming at a functional level the hypothesis that regional TCRs recognize regional mutations was considered to require additional single-cell paired TCR alpha and beta sequencing.

In the germline V gene (reference sequence), CDR1 corresponds to DFQATT and CDR2 to SNEGSKA. At the junction V is shortened by 6 bases and J by 9 bases, with 15 bases in between. From the cysteine through the phenylalanine, the CDR3 covers 11 amino acids. Left in the record is the CDR3 DNA by itself, 33 bases read in frame from the first base. Points on this clonotype: Its antigen is still unknown. No base qualities exist here, and no much larger clone lies one base off it.

Receptor libraries were prepared by 5' RACE. The listed sequencing device is NextSeq 500. In the TCR library protocol, a unique molecular identifier was attached to each TCR cDNA molecule so that PCR and sequencing errors could be corrected. Processing in the source paper ran as follows. TCR identification, UMI-based error correction and CDR3 extraction were performed with Decombinator tools. TCRs above a frequency of 2 per 1,000, corresponding to the top 1% of the tumor frequency distribution, were defined as expanded. Rényi diversity was computed with the R vegan package after subsampling each repertoire 100 times to 5,000 TCRs. To build CDR3 similarity networks, amino acid triplet string-kernel similarity was used, and CDR3s were connected when their pairwise similarity was above 0.82. The public reads were reanalyzed by TCRdb: fastp trimming at Q25, MiXCR alignment, in-frame beta chains only. When rows share a CDR3 protein, they turn into one entry using the most common DNA and genes. TCRdb's processing, not the authors', yielded these V and J calls. This sample comprises 3,000 to 3,500 distinct CDR3 sequences, 35% to 45% of them detected only once. Less than 80% of the sample is held by the ten biggest clonotypes.

This specimen's time point label, interpreted: sample taken at primary tumor resection. For TCR sequencing, whole RNA was extracted from tumor and nontumor lung tissue, or from cryopreserved PBMC samples, and no cell sorting was done. Samples were obtained from about 75 patients with early-stage, untreated non-small cell lung cancer from the lung TRACERx cohort. Only patients for whom sufficient RNA was available from at least two tumor regions were selected for TCR sequencing. Sequencing was performed on PBMCs, taken at surgery. The rearrangement joined TRBV20-1 to TRBJ2-7; TRBD2 might be the D gene, on 6 matching bases. The TCR comes from a male donor with early-stage non-small cell lung cancer. At the DNA level, the sequence is TGCAGTGCCCTGGAGGGAAAGGGGCAGTACTTC. This translates into CSALEGKGQYF.